These 25 T cell receptor beta chains came from one sample sequenced in a study of blood T cell repertoires in COVID-19. Clones were sequenced by immunoSEQ multiplex PCR, and TCRdb holds only the in-frame ones, with some missing. Of about 100,000 clones in the sample, about 86% were seen once. The specimen sequenced was peripheral blood. The receptors originated from a man in his 60s with acute or convalescent COVID-19.

The gene calls are TRBV6-7 and TRBJ2-6; 7 bases map to TRBD1. TRBV6-7 counts as an open reading frame of uncertain function. V gave up 6 bases and J gave up 3 bases; unmatched junction bases: 11. The CDR3 contains 17 residues. DNA for the CDR3: TGTGCCAGCAGACGCGGACAGGAATACAATGGGGCCAACGTCCTGACTTTC. It is translated as CASRRGQEYNGANVLTF.

The chain joins TRBV29-1 to TRBJ2-1; 11 nucleotides align to TRBD2. The junction had 14 bases not matched to a gene; V was cut back by 4 bases and J by 9 bases. Per the germline V gene, CDR1 is SQVTM and CDR2 is ANQGSEA. The CDR3 has 16 amino acids. The CDR3 DNA reads as TGCAGCGTTGTTAGGACTAGCGGGTGGAGGGGCGCTGAGCAGTTCTTC. Its protein product is CSVVRTSGWRGAEQFF.

This clone was recorded only once. This chain links TRBV30 with TRBJ1-2; D possibly corresponds to TRBD1 (6 bases). V lost 3 bases and J lost 8, with 16 bases in between. This CDR3 has 13 amino acids. The germline gives CDR1 GTSNPN, CDR2 SVGIG (reference sequence). CDR3 bases: TGTGCCTGGAGCGGAGGGGGGGCGCGAGGCTACACCTTC. Translating it yields CAWSGGGARGYTF.

This clone was recorded only once. The chain links TRBV9 to TRBJ2-3; D gene uncertain. Trimming removed 0 bases at V and 2 bases at J, with 4 bases between. This CDR3 comprises 13 residues. The germline gives CDR1 SGDLS, CDR2 YYNGEE. The CDR3 DNA is TGTGCCAGCAGCGTAGTAGTCACAGATACGCAGTATTTT. This encodes CASSVVVTDTQYF.

The chain employs TRBV5-1 and TRBJ1-6; TRBD1 might be the D (6 bases). V gave up 4 bases and J gave up 8 bases, with 13 bases separating them. The CDR3 is made up of 14 amino acids. CDR1 is SGHRS, CDR2 YFSETQ, per germline. The CDR3 region has the DNA TGCGCCAGCAGCCAAAACAGGGCTGATTCACCCCTCCACTTT. Translated, it gives CASSQNRADSPLHF.

The sample holds a few counts of this clone. This chain links TRBV5-1 with TRBJ2-3, with D perhaps TRBD2 (7 bases). The CDR3 is made up of 16 amino acids. Germline values: CDR1 SGHRS, CDR2 YFSETQ. Trimming took 3 bases from V and 6 from J, leaving 20 bases between them. The CDR3 coding sequence is TGCGCCAGCAGCTGGGGGCGGGAGTATGTGAGGGATACGCAGTATTTT. It encodes CASSWGREYVRDTQYF.

The chain links TRBV10-3 to TRBJ1-4; 7 bases are shared with TRBD1. Germline V lookup: CDR1 ENHRY, CDR2 SYGVKD. This CDR3 spans 15 amino acids. The V and J ends lost 9 bases and 3 bases, in that order; junction bases with no gene match: 10. CDR3 nucleotides: TGTGCCATAAGACAGGGAACTACAGCTAATGAAAAACTGTTTTTT. It encodes CAIRQGTTANEKLFF.

The chain recombines TRBV9 with TRBJ2-5; the match to TRBD2 covers 10 bases. Unmatched junction bases numbered 6, after V lost 0 bases and J lost 1 base. The germline gives CDR1 SGDLS, CDR2 YYNGEE. This CDR3 is built from 17 residues. The CDR3 DNA is TGTGCCAGCAGCGTAGCCAGAGCGGGGGGGACCCAAGAGACCCAGTACTTC. Protein sequence: CASSVARAGGTQETQYF.

The J gene is TRBJ1-1, the V gene TRBV19; D is undetermined. Germline values: CDR1 LNHDA, CDR2 SQIVND (reference sequence). Trimming took off 9 bases at V and 0 bases at J, with 14 bases between the two ends. This CDR3 spans 14 amino acids. The CDR3 region is CASRRTDLNTEAFF. The CDR3 nucleotides are TGTGCCAGCCGGCGGACGGACTTGAACACTGAAGCTTTCTTT.

V gene TRBV7-7 combines with J gene TRBJ2-2; TRBD1 agrees at 10 bases. The V and J ends lost 7 bases and 7 bases, in that order; junction bases with no gene match: 9. CDR3 length equals 15 residues. The V gene's germline CDR1 is SSHAT and CDR2 FNYEAQ (reference sequence). The CDR3 spells CASTLDRGRGGELFF. CDR3 coding DNA: TGTGCCAGCACCCTCGACAGGGGGCGAGGCGGGGAGCTGTTTTTT.

This chain connects TRBV21-1 to TRBJ2-3; the tabulated D call, TRBD2, remains unverified against the DNA. TRBV21-1 is termed a pseudogene. The CDR3 length is 19 residues. CDR3 protein: CASSKGTSGGAFFSDTQYF. In DNA form, the CDR3 reads TGTGCCAGCAGCAAGGGGACTAGCGGGGGGGCGTTTTTTTCGGATACGCAGTATTTT.

The rearrangement uses TRBV19 and TRBJ1-5; 7 positions agree with TRBD1. After removal of 4 bases from V and 4 bases from J, the junction contained 1 base not matched to a gene. Germline-derived CDR1 and CDR2 are LNHDA and SQIVND (reference sequence). CDR3 length equals 13 residues. The CDR3 region is CASSTQGNQPQHF. The CDR3 region has the DNA TGTGCCAGTAGTACACAGGGGAATCAGCCCCAGCATTTT.

The chain employs TRBV27 and TRBJ2-5; tentative D call: TRBD2 (6 bases). CDR1 and CDR2 (germline): MNHEY, SMNVEV (reference sequence). V was clipped by 8 bases and J by 4 bases, with 14 bases between them. The CDR3 is made up of 13 amino acids. This CDR3 is CASSLGGPETQYF. CDR3 bases: TGTGCCAGCTCCCTCGGGGGTCCAGAGACCCAGTACTTC.

This rearrangement joins TRBV5-8 to TRBJ1-5; no clear D gene. Trimming removed 4 bases at V and 0 bases at J, with 11 bases between. The CDR3 length is 15 residues. Germline loops: CDR1 SGHTS, CDR2 YDEGEE. CDR3 in amino acids: CASSLRGDSNQPQHF. The CDR3 bases are TGTGCCAGCAGCCTACGCGGTGATAGCAATCAGCCCCAGCATTTT.

The chain employs TRBV20-1 and TRBJ2-1; D gene unclear. The germline V and J ends were trimmed by 3 bases and 9 bases, with 18 bases remaining between them. This CDR3 has 14 residues. Germline V CDR1 and CDR2: DFQATT, SNEGSKA (reference sequence). The CDR3 here is CSASENTRSFEQFF. CDR3 in DNA: TGCAGTGCTAGTGAAAATACCCGGTCGTTTGAGCAGTTCTTC.

The chain couples TRBV2 to TRBJ2-2, with 13 bases identical to TRBD2. This CDR3 has 16 amino acids. Germline V CDR1 and CDR2: SNHLY, FYNNEI. The V and J ends lost 6 bases and 4 bases, in that order; junction bases with no gene match: 5. The CDR3 DNA sequence: TGTGCCAGCAGGAGGACTAGCGGGAGAGGCACCGGGGAGCTGTTTTTT. Protein: CASRRTSGRGTGELFF.

The rearrangement uses TRBV19 and TRBJ1-2, with TRBD1 as a possible D gene (5 bases). Trimming removed 1 base from V and 7 bases from J, with 10 bases in between. Germline values: CDR1 LNHDA, CDR2 SQIVND (reference sequence). The CDR3 is 13 residues long. CDR3 in amino acids: CASSIGRGLGYTF. The CDR3 nucleotides read TGTGCCAGTAGTATAGGGCGGGGCCTTGGCTACACCTTC. Full variable domain (remainder filled in from reference TRBV19 and TRBJ1-2): DGGITQSPKYLFRKEGQNVTLSCEQNLNHDAMYWYRQDPGQGLRLIYYSQIVNDFQKGDIAEGYSVSREKKESFPLTVTSAQKNPTAFYLCASSIGRGLGYTFGSGTRLTVV.

The CDR3 DNA is TGTGCTAGTGCCCCGGGACAGGGCTACACTGAAGCTTTCTTT. Amino acid sequence: CASAPGQGYTEAFF. The chain carries TRBV12-5 and TRBJ1-1, with TRBD1 matching 9 bases. CDR3 length: 14 residues. With 7 bases clipped from V and 3 bases from J, the junction kept 6 bases outside the gene matches. The germline V gene encodes CDR1 LGHNT and CDR2 FRNRAP.

This clone was recorded only once. The chain links TRBV19 to TRBJ2-4; 7 nucleotides line up with TRBD1. The V gene's germline CDR1 is LNHDA and CDR2 SQIVND (reference sequence). V shed 5 bases and J 1 base; nucleotides not matched to a gene: 5. The CDR3 spans 15 residues. CDR3 sequence reads: CASSWGTAAKNIQYF. CDR3 DNA: TGTGCCAGTAGTTGGGGGACAGCGGCCAAAAACATTCAGTACTTC.

This chain uses TRBV3-1 (or the pseudogene TRBV3-2) with TRBJ1-5; a possible D gene is TRBD1 (6 bases). The CDR3 sequence is 14 residues long. The germline V and J ends were trimmed by 4 bases and 9 bases, with 16 bases remaining between them. Looked up from germline, CDR1 is LGHDT and CDR2 is YNNKEL (reference sequence). The CDR3 sequence: CASSPLTGTRPQHF. The DNA for the CDR3 is TGTGCCAGCAGCCCATTGACAGGTACGAGGCCCCAGCATTTT.

This chain connects TRBV29-1 to TRBJ2-5; TRBD2 agrees at 14 bases. CDR1 and CDR2 from the germline V gene are SQVTM and ANQGSEA. CDR3 length: 13 amino acids. J lost 6 bases, V lost 7 bases, and 4 bases had no gene match. The CDR3 sequence is CSAGTSGGQTQYF. The CDR3 nucleotides read TGCAGCGCCGGGACTAGCGGGGGACAGACCCAGTACTTC. Based on the CDR3 plus reference TRBV29-1 and TRBJ2-5, the full variable domain is SAVISQKPSRDICQRGTSLTIQCQVDSQVTMMFWYRQQPGQSLTLIATANQGSEATYESGFVIDKFPISRPNLTFSTLTVSNMSPEDSSIYLCSAGTSGGQTQYFGPGTRLLVL.

In the case of this clone: The sample has other DNA sequences that encode this CDR3 too. The chain joins TRBV7-8 to TRBJ2-7; D may be TRBD2 (6 bases). Germline-derived CDR1 and CDR2 are SGHVS and FQNEAQ. The ends were cut back, 0 bases at V and 7 bases at J, with 7 bases in the middle. The CDR3 sequence is 12 residues long. CDR3: CASSLAGGEQYF. Here the CDR3 DNA reads TGTGCCAGCAGCTTAGCGGGGGGAGAGCAGTACTTC.

The rearrangement joins TRBV7-9 to TRBJ2-7; possible D gene TRBD1, 6 bases. Germline CDR1 SEHNR, CDR2 FQNEAQ (reference sequence). The V and J ends lost 1 base and 2 bases respectively, with 9 bases between them. This CDR3 region has 14 residues. This CDR3 reads CASSLVTGTYEQYF. CDR3 in DNA: TGTGCCAGCAGCTTAGTTACAGGGACCTACGAGCAGTACTTC.

This clone was recorded once. This chain connects TRBV30 to TRBJ1-2, with D unclear. This CDR3 is 12 amino acids long. V was trimmed by 2 bases and J by 4 bases, leaving 8 bases between them. The germline CDR1 and CDR2 sequences are GTSNPN and SVGIG (reference sequence). The CDR3 loop is CAWSPEGYGYTF. The CDR3, as DNA: TGTGCCTGGAGTCCCGAGGGCTATGGCTACACCTTC.

The V call is TRBV6-5, the J call TRBJ1-4; 8 bases match TRBD1. The CDR3 runs 14 residues. V dropped 8 bases and J dropped 6; count of bases not matched to a gene: 8. Germline values: CDR1 MNHEY, CDR2 SVGAGI. CDR3 sequence reads: CASQGARSDEKLFF. Written as DNA, the CDR3 is TGTGCCAGCCAGGGGGCCAGGTCCGATGAAAAACTGTTTTTT.